These 9 T cell receptor beta chains share one sample of origin, sequenced in a study of monozygotic twins with inflammatory bowel disease. TCRdb processed the 5' RACE reads again and assigns one entry to each CDR3 protein, with no DNA. The sample's table shows 400,000 to 500,000 distinct CDR3 sequences. Sample: blood. The receptors come from a human donor with ulcerative colitis or Crohn's disease, or a healthy co-twin of an affected twin (not recorded which).

The chain has TRBV2 and TRBJ2-2; with no DNA, the TCRdb D assignment of TRBD1 cannot be verified. The CDR3 contains 13 residues. The germline V gene has CDR1 SNHLY and CDR2 FYNNEI. CDR3 protein: CASTRDGAGELFF.

The chain has TRBV6-5 and TRBJ2-3; TCRdb's D call, TRBD1, is unchecked because there is no DNA. The CDR3 runs 13 residues. The germline V gene encodes CDR1 MNHEY and CDR2 SVGAGI. Here the CDR3 reads CASTGRNTDTQYF.

The CDR3 sequence is CASRPRGGTGNTIYF. This chain joins TRBV6-2 or TRBV6-3 and TRBJ1-3; TCRdb's assignment of TRBD1 cannot be checked, as there is no DNA. Germline V gives CDR1 MNHEY, CDR2 SVGEGT. The CDR3 sequence is 15 residues long.

The gene calls are TRBV11-1 and TRBJ2-5; TCRdb reports TRBD2, a call that lacks DNA to check it against. The CDR3 consists of 13 residues. CDR1 and CDR2 (germline): SGHAT, FQDESV (reference sequence). CDR3 sequence: CASSGLNQETQYF. The full variable domain, its missing parts supplied by reference TRBV11-1 and TRBJ2-5, is EAEVAQSPRYKITEKSQAVAFWCDPISGHATLYWYRQILGQGPELLVQFQDESVVDDSQLPKDRFSAERLKGVDSTLKIQPAELGDSAMYLCASSGLNQETQYFGPGTRLLVL.

The rearrangement links TRBV5-1 to TRBJ1-1. This CDR3 is built from 14 residues. The V gene's germline CDR1 is SGHRS and CDR2 YFSETQ. The CDR3 sequence: CASSLIRRNTEAFF.

This chain joins TRBV4-3 and TRBJ2-1; TCRdb returns TRBD1, unconfirmable since there is no DNA. The CDR3 length is 13 residues. The V gene's germline CDR1 is LGHNA and CDR2 YSLEER. CDR3 residues: CASSHVRGGEQFF.

This chain links TRBV12-3 or TRBV12-4 with TRBJ2-1; TCRdb returns TRBD1, unconfirmable since there is no DNA. The CDR3 runs 12 residues. The CDR3 here is CASSLQGSEQFF.

The chain links TRBV5-6 to TRBJ2-3; the TCRdb D gene call, TRBD2, has no DNA to confirm it. The germline gives CDR1 SGHDT, CDR2 YYEEEE. The CDR3 has 16 residues. The CDR3 protein is CASSLAGAGEADTQYF. The full variable domain, completed using reference TRBV5-6 and TRBJ2-3, is DAGVTQSPTHLIKTRGQQVTLRCSPKSGHDTVSWYQQALGQGPQFIFQYYEEEERQRGNFPDRFSGHQFPNYSSELNVNALLLGDSALYLCASSLAGAGEADTQYFGPGTRLTVL.

The rearrangement joins TRBV3-1 to TRBJ2-7; TCRdb designates TRBD1, a call that cannot be tested without DNA. This CDR3 contains 12 residues. CDR1 is LGHDT and CDR2 is YNNKEL in the germline V gene (reference sequence). This chain's CDR3 is CASSRRDYEQYF.